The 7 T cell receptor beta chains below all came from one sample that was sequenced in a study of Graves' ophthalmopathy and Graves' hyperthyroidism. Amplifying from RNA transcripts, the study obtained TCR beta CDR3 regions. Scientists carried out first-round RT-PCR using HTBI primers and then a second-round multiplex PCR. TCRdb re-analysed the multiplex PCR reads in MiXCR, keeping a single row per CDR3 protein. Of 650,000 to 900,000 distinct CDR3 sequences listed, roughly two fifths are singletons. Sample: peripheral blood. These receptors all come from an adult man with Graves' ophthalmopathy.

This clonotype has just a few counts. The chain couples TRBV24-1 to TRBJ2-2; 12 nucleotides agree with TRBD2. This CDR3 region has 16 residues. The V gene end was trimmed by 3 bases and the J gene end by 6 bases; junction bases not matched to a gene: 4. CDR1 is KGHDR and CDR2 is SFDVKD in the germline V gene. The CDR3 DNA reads TGTGCCACCAGTGATCCTACTAGCGGGGGGCCCGGGGAGCTGTTTTTT. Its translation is CATSDPTSGGPGELFF.

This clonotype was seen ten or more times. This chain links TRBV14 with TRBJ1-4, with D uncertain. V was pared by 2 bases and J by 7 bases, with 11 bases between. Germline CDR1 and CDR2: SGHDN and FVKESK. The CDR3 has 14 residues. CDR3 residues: CASSQILGVEKLFF. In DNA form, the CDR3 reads TGTGCCAGCAGCCAAATCCTCGGGGTTGAAAAACTGTTTTTT. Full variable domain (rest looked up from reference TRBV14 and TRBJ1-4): EAGVTQFPSHSVIEKGQTVTLRCDPISGHDNLYWYRRVMGKEIKFLLHFVKESKQDESGMPNNRFLAERTGGTYSTLKVQPAELEDSGVYFCASSQILGVEKLFFGSGTQLSVL.

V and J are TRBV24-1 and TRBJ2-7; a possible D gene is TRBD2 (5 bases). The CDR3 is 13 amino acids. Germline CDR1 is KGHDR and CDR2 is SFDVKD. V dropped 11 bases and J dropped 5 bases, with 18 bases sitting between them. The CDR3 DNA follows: TGTGCCAACGGCAGCGGCCTGAGCGACGAGCAGTACTTC. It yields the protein CANGSGLSDEQYF.

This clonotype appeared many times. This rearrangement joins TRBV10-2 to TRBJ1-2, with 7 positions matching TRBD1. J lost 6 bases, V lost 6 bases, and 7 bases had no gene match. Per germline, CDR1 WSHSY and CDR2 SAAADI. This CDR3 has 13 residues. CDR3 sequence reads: CASRKTGTDGYTF. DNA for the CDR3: TGCGCCAGCAGAAAGACAGGGACTGATGGCTACACCTTC.

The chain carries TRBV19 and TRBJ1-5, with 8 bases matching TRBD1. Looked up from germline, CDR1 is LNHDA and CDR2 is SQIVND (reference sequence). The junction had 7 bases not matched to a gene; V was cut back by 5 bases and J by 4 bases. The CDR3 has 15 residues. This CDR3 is CASSGRQGLNQPQHF. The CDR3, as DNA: TGTGCCAGTAGTGGGAGACAGGGGTTAAATCAGCCCCAGCATTTT.

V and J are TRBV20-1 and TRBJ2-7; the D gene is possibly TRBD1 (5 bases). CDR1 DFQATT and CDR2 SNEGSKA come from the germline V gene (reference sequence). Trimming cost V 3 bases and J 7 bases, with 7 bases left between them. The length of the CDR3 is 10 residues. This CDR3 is CSASREEQYF. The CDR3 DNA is TGCAGTGCTAGCAGGGAAGAGCAGTACTTC.

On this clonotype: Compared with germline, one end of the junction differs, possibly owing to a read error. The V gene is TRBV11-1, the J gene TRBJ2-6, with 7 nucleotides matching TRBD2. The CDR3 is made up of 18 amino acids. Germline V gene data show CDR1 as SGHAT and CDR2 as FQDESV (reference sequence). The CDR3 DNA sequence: TGTGCCAGCAGCCCGACCGCGACACCCGTGGGAGGGGCCGACGTCCTGACTTTC. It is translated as CASSPTATPVGGADVLTF.